The 17 T cell receptor beta chains listed next were all sequenced from one sample in a study of T cell responses to AZD1222 COVID-19 vaccine. Assay used: immunoSEQ multiplex PCR; TCRdb lists only in-frame clones, some missing. This sample has roughly 120,000 clones, with over 75% found just once. The specimen was peripheral blood, collected on day 0 of AZD1222 vaccination. The receptors stem from an adult in good health.

The chain combines TRBV9 with TRBJ1-2; 7 bases fit TRBD1. V lost 3 bases, J lost 3 bases, and 14 bases stayed unmatched. Per germline, CDR1 SGDLS and CDR2 YYNGEE. The CDR3 runs to 17 residues. Here the CDR3 reads CASSEQGTLRGDYGYTF. CDR3 coding DNA: TGTGCCAGCAGCGAACAGGGGACCTTAAGGGGGGACTATGGCTACACCTTC. Full variable domain (outside the CDR3, taken from reference TRBV9 and TRBJ1-2): DSGVTQTPKHLITATGQRVTLRCSPRSGDLSVYWYQQSLDQGLQFLIQYYNGEERAKGNILERFSAQQFPDLHSELNLSSLELGDSALYFCASSEQGTLRGDYGYTFGSGTRLTVV.

The CDR3 bases are TGTGCCAGCAGCGTAGTCGTAGGGGGGTTCAGCTCCTACAATGAGCAGTTCTTC. It is translated as CASSVVVGGFSSYNEQFF. The J gene is TRBJ2-1, the V gene TRBV9; either TRBD1 or TRBD2 may fit D (6 bases each). The CDR3 contains 18 residues. From germline, CDR1 is SGDLS and CDR2 YYNGEE. Trimming pared 0 bases from V and 0 bases from J, leaving 16 bases between.

This clone occurred once. The V and J genes are TRBV30 and TRBJ1-2, with a tentative D call TRBD1 (6 bases). The CDR3 length is 13 residues. Germline V gene sequence: CDR1 GTSNPN, CDR2 SVGIG (reference sequence). V was trimmed by 5 bases and J by 4 bases, leaving 14 bases between them. CDR3 region: CAWGKQGGYGYTF. The CDR3 bases are TGTGCCTGGGGGAAACAGGGAGGCTATGGCTACACCTTC.

The chain combines TRBV6-1 with TRBJ2-7; D might be TRBD1 (5 bases). Germline V gene data show CDR1 as MNHNS and CDR2 as SASEGT. V lost 2 bases to trimming and J lost 3 bases, with 17 bases between them. CDR3 size: 16 residues. CDR3 amino acids: CASSEQWLGQGYEQYF. In DNA, the CDR3 is TGTGCCAGCAGTGAACAATGGCTTGGGCAGGGCTACGAGCAGTACTTC.

The chain employs TRBV5-4 and TRBJ2-7; 8 positions agree with TRBD1. V gave up 0 bases and J gave up 3 bases; unmatched junction bases: 8. Germline CDR1 SGHNT, CDR2 YYREEE (reference sequence). The CDR3 has 16 residues. CDR3: CASSLAATGALYEQYF. The CDR3 DNA is TGTGCCAGCAGCTTGGCCGCGACAGGGGCCCTCTACGAGCAGTACTTC.

V usage is TRBV6-5 and J usage is TRBJ2-3, with a tentative D call TRBD1 (6 bases). V was shortened by 7 bases and J by 4 bases, with 12 bases between the two germline ends. CDR3 length equals 13 residues. Germline assignment: CDR1 MNHEY and CDR2 SVGAGI. The CDR3 here is CASTPSGADTQYF. CDR3 coding DNA: TGTGCCAGCACCCCCTCAGGGGCAGATACGCAGTATTTT.

This clone was recorded a few times. The chain recombines TRBV12-2 with TRBJ1-2. TRBV12-2 constitutes a pseudogene. The CDR3 totals 16 residues. The CDR3 here is CASRLEGGPRGRGYTF. The CDR3, as DNA: TGTGCAAGTCGCTTAGAGGGGGGACCACGAGGACGTGGCTACACCTTC.

The CDR3 spells CASRPLAGAGNEQFF. CDR3 bases: TGTGCCAGCAGGCCCCTAGCGGGAGCGGGAAATGAGCAGTTCTTC. The V gene is TRBV27, the J gene TRBJ2-1; 10 nucleotides align to TRBD2. Germline V CDR1 and CDR2: MNHEY, SMNVEV (reference sequence). J was trimmed by 7 bases and V by 6 bases; bases with no gene match: 9. The CDR3 runs 15 residues.

This chain links TRBV25-1 with TRBJ2-5; D unclear. The germline V gene encodes CDR1 MGHDK and CDR2 SYGVNS. Trimming stripped 3 bases from V and 2 bases from J, with 7 bases between. CDR3 size: 13 residues. The CDR3 bases are TGTGCCAGCAGTGAGGGCGGACAAGAGACCCAGTACTTC. This gives the protein CASSEGGQETQYF. The full variable domain, in which reference TRBV25-1 and TRBJ2-5 provide the parts outside the CDR3, is EADIYQTPRYLVIGTGKKITLECSQTMGHDKMYWYQQDPGMELHLIHYSYGVNSTEKGDLSSESTVSRIRTEHFPLTLESARPSHTSQYLCASSEGGQETQYFGPGTRLLVL.

V usage is TRBV2 and J usage is TRBJ2-7; maybe TRBD2 (5 bases). This CDR3 contains 14 residues. The germline V and J ends were trimmed by 7 bases and 4 bases, with 17 bases remaining between them. Per germline, CDR1 SNHLY and CDR2 FYNNEI. The CDR3 bases are TGTGCCAGCATAGGGCTAGCCGGAGCGTACGAGCAGTACTTC. It yields the protein CASIGLAGAYEQYF.

This chain links TRBV6-6 with TRBJ2-1; a possible D gene is TRBD2 (6 bases). Germline V gene data show CDR1 as MNHNY and CDR2 as SVGAGI (reference sequence). The CDR3 spans 14 residues. Trimming removed 3 bases at V and 7 bases at J, with 13 bases between. As DNA, the CDR3 is TGTGCCAGCAGTTATGGGGGGTCGGGAAATGAGCAGTTCTTC. Amino acids: CASSYGGSGNEQFF.

This clone was observed a single time. The chain combines TRBV5-1 with TRBJ2-5; D call uncertain. V was trimmed by 0 bases and J by 5 bases, leaving 14 bases between them. Germline CDR1 SGHRS, CDR2 YFSETQ. This CDR3 contains 15 residues. CDR3 amino acids: CASSLESPGWETQYF. The CDR3 bases are TGCGCCAGCAGCTTGGAGAGCCCCGGGTGGGAGACCCAGTACTTC.

This CDR3 reads CASSVTGSSYNEQFF. CDR3 bases: TGTGCCAGCAGTGTGACAGGGAGTTCTTACAATGAGCAGTTCTTC. V is TRBV27 and J is TRBJ2-1; TRBD1 agrees at 7 bases. Germline assignment: CDR1 MNHEY and CDR2 SMNVEV (reference sequence). With V trimmed by 5 bases and J by 4 bases, 8 bases remained unmatched. The length of the CDR3 is 15 residues.

In its sample, this clone was seen once. The gene calls are TRBV7-8 and TRBJ1-2; TRBD1 is a possible D gene (5 bases). Germline loops: CDR1 SGHVS, CDR2 FQNEAQ. The CDR3 loop spans 12 amino acids. V lost 4 bases and J 5 bases, leaving 8 bases between the germline ends. The CDR3 nucleotides are TGTGCCAGCAGCTCCCAGGGTTATGGCTACACCTTC. Protein: CASSSQGYGYTF. Based on the CDR3 plus reference TRBV7-8 and TRBJ1-2, the full variable domain is GAGVSQSPRYKVAKRGQDVALRCDPISGHVSLFWYQQALGQGPEFLTYFQNEAQLDKSGLPSDRFFAERPEGSVSTLKIQRTQQEDSAVYLCASSSQGYGYTFGSGTRLTVV.

There are a few counts of this clone. The chain has TRBV25-1 and TRBJ1-6; 8 bases are a match to TRBD1. V dropped 5 bases and J dropped 7; count of bases not matched to a gene: 4. Germline CDR1 reads MGHDK; CDR2 reads SYGVNS. The CDR3 spans 14 residues. CDR3 region: CASSQGARNSPLHF. CDR3 coding DNA: TGTGCCAGCAGTCAGGGGGCGCGAAATTCACCCCTCCACTTT.

The chain carries TRBV27 and TRBJ2-5, with a weak D call TRBD1 (5 bases). V was shortened by 3 bases and J by 2 bases, with 7 bases between the two germline ends. The CDR3 loop spans 13 amino acids. Germline V gene lookup returns CDR1 MNHEY and CDR2 SMNVEV (reference sequence). The CDR3 region is CASSLTDQETQYF. The CDR3 DNA follows: TGTGCCAGCAGTTTGACAGATCAAGAGACCCAGTACTTC.

The chain is built from TRBV6-2 or TRBV6-3 and TRBJ2-3; D is unresolved. This CDR3 comprises 12 residues. Deletions cut 4 bases from V and 4 bases from J, with 6 bases between. The germline CDR1 and CDR2 sequences are MNHEY and SVGEGT. This CDR3 reads CASSSVPDTQYF. CDR3 DNA: TGTGCCAGCAGTTCTGTCCCAGATACGCAGTATTTT.